This T cell receptor (beta chain) stems from a study of blood T cells in healthy people across ages. CDR3 length equals 16 residues. CDR1 SEHNR and CDR2 FQNEAQ come from the germline V gene (reference sequence). Trimming removed 5 bases from V and 3 bases from J; junction bases left unmatched: 6. Alongside a J-beta primer mix, a sample-barcoded 5' primer served in a second PCR lasting roughly 6 to 11 cycles. MiXCR was run by TCRdb on the 5' RACE reads, yielding one entry per CDR3 protein. Among some 790,000 distinct CDR3 sequences listed, around 28% were seen once. The table lists this clonotype with many counts.

Sequencing used blood. The J gene is TRBJ2-3, the V gene TRBV7-9; 12 bases map to TRBD2. This sequence was found in a woman older than 75 in good health. The CDR3 loop is CASSHLGTSGTDTQYF. Here the CDR3 DNA reads TGTGCCAGCAGCCATTTAGGGACTAGCGGGACAGATACGCAGTATTTT.